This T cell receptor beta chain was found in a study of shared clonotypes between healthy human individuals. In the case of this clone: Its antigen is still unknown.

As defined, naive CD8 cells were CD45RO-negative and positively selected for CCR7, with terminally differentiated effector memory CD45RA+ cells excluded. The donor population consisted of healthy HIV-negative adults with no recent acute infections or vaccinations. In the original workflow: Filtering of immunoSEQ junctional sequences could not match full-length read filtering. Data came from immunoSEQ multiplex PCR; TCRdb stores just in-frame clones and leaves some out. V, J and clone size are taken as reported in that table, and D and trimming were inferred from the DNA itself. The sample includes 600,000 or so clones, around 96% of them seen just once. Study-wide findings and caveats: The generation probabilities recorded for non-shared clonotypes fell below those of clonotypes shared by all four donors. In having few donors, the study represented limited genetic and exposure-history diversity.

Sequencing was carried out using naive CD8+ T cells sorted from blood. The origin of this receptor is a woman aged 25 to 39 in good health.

The CDR3 sequence is CASSSSEYNEQFF. The CDR3 bases are TGTGCCAGCAGTTCTAGCGAGTACAATGAGCAGTTCTTC. The chain is built from TRBV5-4 and TRBJ2-1; the D gene is possibly TRBD2 (6 bases). The V gene's germline CDR1 is SGHNT and CDR2 YYREEE (reference sequence). The CDR3 runs 13 residues. V lost 5 bases to trimming and J lost 4 bases, with 10 bases between them.